The present TCR beta chain was sequenced within a study of naive and memory T cell subsets. Overall study findings and caveats: Naive and memory subsets had different power law exponents for TCR abundance.

Ten or more counts support this clonotype. Its antigen is undetermined. CD4+ T cell IFNgamma after overnight CMV lysate exposure gave donor CMV status. Both TRBC1 and TRBC2 were covered by a beta constant-region primer of two equimolar oligonucleotides. TCRdb processed the UMI-ligation and nested PCR reads anew with MiXCR; each CDR3 protein has one entry. This table holds 65,000 to 85,000 distinct CDR3 sequences, roughly 13% found once. Germline V lookup: CDR1 SGHRS, CDR2 YFSETQ. The CDR3 loop spans 17 amino acids. V dropped 3 bases and J dropped 6; count of bases not matched to a gene: 13. The sequence derives from a human donor in good health. This chain joins TRBV5-1 and TRBJ2-2, with 8 bases that match TRBD1. Sequencing was carried out using central memory CD4+ T cells from blood. CDR3 amino acids: CASSSTGATFGPGELFF. CDR3 DNA: TGCGCCAGCAGCTCGACAGGGGCCACGTTCGGGCCCGGGGAGCTGTTTTTT.